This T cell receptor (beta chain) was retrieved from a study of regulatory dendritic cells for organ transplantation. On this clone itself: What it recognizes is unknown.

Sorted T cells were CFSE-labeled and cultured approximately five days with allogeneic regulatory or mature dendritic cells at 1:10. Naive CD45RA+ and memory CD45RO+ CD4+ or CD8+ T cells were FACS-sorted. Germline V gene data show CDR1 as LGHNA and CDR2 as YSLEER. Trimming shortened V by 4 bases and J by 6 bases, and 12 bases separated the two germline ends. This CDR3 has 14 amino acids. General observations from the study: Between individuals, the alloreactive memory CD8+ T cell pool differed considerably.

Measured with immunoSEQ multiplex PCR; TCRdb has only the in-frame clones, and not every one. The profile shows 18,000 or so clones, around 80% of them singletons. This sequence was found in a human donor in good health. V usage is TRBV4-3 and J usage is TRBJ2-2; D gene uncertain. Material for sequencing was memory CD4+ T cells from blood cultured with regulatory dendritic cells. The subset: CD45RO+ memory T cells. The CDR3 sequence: CASSPELNPGELFF. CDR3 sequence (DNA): TGCGCCAGCAGCCCAGAACTAAATCCCGGGGAGCTGTTTTTT.